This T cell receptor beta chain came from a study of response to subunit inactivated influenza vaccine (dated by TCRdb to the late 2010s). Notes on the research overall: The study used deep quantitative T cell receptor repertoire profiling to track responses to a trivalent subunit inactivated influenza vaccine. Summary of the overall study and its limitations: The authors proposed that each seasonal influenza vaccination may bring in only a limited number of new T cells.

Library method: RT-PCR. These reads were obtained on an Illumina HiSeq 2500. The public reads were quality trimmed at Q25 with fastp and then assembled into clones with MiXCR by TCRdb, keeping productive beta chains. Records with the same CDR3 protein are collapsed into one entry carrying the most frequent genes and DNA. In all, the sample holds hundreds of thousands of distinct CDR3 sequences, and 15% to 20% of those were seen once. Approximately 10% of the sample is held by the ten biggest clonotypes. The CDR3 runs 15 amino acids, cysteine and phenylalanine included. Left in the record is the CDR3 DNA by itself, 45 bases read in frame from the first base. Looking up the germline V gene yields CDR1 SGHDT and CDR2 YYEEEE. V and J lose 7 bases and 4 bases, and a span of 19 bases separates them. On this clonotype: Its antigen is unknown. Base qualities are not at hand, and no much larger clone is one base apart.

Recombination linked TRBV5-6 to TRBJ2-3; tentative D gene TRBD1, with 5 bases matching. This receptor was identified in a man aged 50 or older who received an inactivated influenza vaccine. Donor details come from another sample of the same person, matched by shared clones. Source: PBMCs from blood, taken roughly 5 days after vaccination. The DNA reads TGTGCCAGCGCCATTGGGGCCGGGTTCCCAGATACGCAGTATTTT. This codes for CASAIGAGFPDTQYF.